Listed below are T cell receptor beta chains from one sample, sequenced in a study of T cell repertoires in cytomegalovirus infection. TCRdb independently ran MiXCR on the reads; one entry per CDR3 protein. The repertoire has 7,500 to 9,000 distinct CDR3 sequences, about 49% of them found once; the top ten carry just under 75%. No antigen has been identified for these receptors. The sample was PBMCs, sequenced either directly or after in vitro stimulation (not recorded which). The receptors were gathered from a human donor in good health (CMV status not recorded). Some clones in this sample may be carry-over from other donors' samples. Each CDR3 is given without its conserved first and last residue. The order of the fields is V gene, J gene, CDR3 protein.

V gene: TRBV7-2; J gene: TRBJ2-2; CDR3 protein: ASSLNEPGELF
V gene: TRBV4-2; J gene: TRBJ2-7; CDR3 protein: ASSQDWGPRQGCEQY
V gene: TRBV12-5; J gene: TRBJ2-1; CDR3 protein: ASGLVSVIGSVPYHEQF
V gene: TRBV7-2; J gene: TRBJ2-1; CDR3 protein: ASSSRGLEQF
V gene: TRBV3-1; J gene: TRBJ2-5; CDR3 protein: ASSQETVWLSPGLAPRAETQY
V gene: TRBV10-3; J gene: TRBJ1-5; CDR3 protein: AISESEQVIDETRNQPQN
V gene: TRBV7-6; J gene: TRBJ2-3; CDR3 protein: ASSPGLPTDTQY
V gene: TRBV30; J gene: TRBJ1-5; CDR3 protein: AWTDRGSSNQPQH
V gene: TRBV20-1; J gene: TRBJ1-1; CDR3 protein: SAKVGAGVTEAF
V gene: TRBV5-1; J gene: TRBJ2-7; CDR3 protein: ASSLTPQGRGG
V gene: TRBV5-4; J gene: TRBJ2-3; CDR3 protein: DSSWTGEDTKY
V gene: TRBV20-1; J gene: TRBJ1-5; CDR3 protein: SARGIALNQPQH
V gene: TRBV6-1; J gene: TRBJ2-3; CDR3 protein: ASSLIRAGDTQY
V gene: TRBV27; J gene: TRBJ1-5; CDR3 protein: ASISGSGQPQN
V gene: TRBV12-3/TRBV12-4; J gene: TRBJ2-5; CDR3 protein: ASSLRQGRETQY
V gene: TRBV20-1; J gene: TRBJ2-3; CDR3 protein: SPYPAPTTSDTQY
V gene: TRBV12-5; J gene: TRBJ2-1; CDR3 protein: ASGLVSLIGAVPYNETF
V gene: TRBV7-2; J gene: TRBJ2-3; CDR3 protein: ASSLTDKIDPHY
V gene: TRBV6-5; J gene: TRBJ1-2; CDR3 protein: ASSSRGGNGYT
V gene: TRBV25-1; J gene: TRBJ1-1; CDR3 protein: ASSDSPFSPGLLRLNTEAF
V gene: TRBV12-3/TRBV12-4; J gene: TRBJ1-1; CDR3 protein: ASSSRSRQGLREAF
V gene: TRBV6-1; J gene: TRBJ1-2; CDR3 protein: AIAILVARGPNYGYT
V gene: TRBV4-2; J gene: TRBJ2-3; CDR3 protein: ASSQRSGISTDTQY
V gene: TRBV7-2; J gene: TRBJ2-1; CDR3 protein: ASSRGLAGGEQF
V gene: TRBV15; J gene: TRBJ1-4; CDR3 protein: ATSREGTATNEKLF
V gene: TRBV12-3/TRBV12-4; J gene: TRBJ1-1; CDR3 protein: ASSRMFSKQGTESF
V gene: TRBV7-2; J gene: TRBJ2-7; CDR3 protein: ASSWTDTYEQY
V gene: TRBV11-1; J gene: TRBJ2-3; CDR3 protein: ASTPRGQTRDTQY
V gene: TRBV2; J gene: TRBJ2-1; CDR3 protein: ASRGQGLAVDEQF
V gene: TRBV6-5; J gene: TRBJ1-5; CDR3 protein: STGLRQGTNQPKH
V gene: TRBV27; J gene: TRBJ1-1; CDR3 protein: ASSARSVYGQRNTEAF
V gene: TRBV7-9; J gene: TRBJ2-1; CDR3 protein: ASSFERGVYNEQF
V gene: TRBV4-2; J gene: TRBJ1-4; CDR3 protein: ASSQEEGQAFATNEKLF
V gene: TRBV12-3/TRBV12-4; J gene: TRBJ1-1; CDR3 protein: ASSLRVSKQFTEAF
V gene: TRBV7-3; J gene: TRBJ2-1; CDR3 protein: ASSSVGGLRDEQF
V gene: TRBV11-2; J gene: TRBJ1-6; CDR3 protein: ASSLRVQLGFDNSPLH
V gene: TRBV7-9; J gene: TRBJ1-3; CDR3 protein: ASSLNSPGQSGNTIY
V gene: TRBV7-8; J gene: TRBJ2-1; CDR3 protein: DSSSGTTSVNEQF
V gene: TRBV27; J gene: TRBJ2-5; CDR3 protein: ASSPGPYSVPQETQY
V gene: TRBV6-4; J gene: TRBJ2-2; CDR3 protein: ASREAGGEETGELF
V gene: TRBV7-8; J gene: TRBJ1-3; CDR3 protein: ASSLEYAGVGNTIY
V gene: TRBV5-4; J gene: TRBJ1-6; CDR3 protein: ASSLSGTANSPLH
V gene: TRBV10-3; J gene: TRBJ1-1; CDR3 protein: AKRRGGDEDC
V gene: TRBV7-9; J gene: TRBJ1-2; CDR3 protein: ASSQGDPGDFNYGYT
V gene: TRBV12-3/TRBV12-4; J gene: TRBJ1-1; CDR3 protein: ASRLMVSKQCTEAF
V gene: TRBV7-2; J gene: TRBJ1-3; CDR3 protein: ASSLRGSGNTIY
V gene: TRBV12-3/TRBV12-4; J gene: TRBJ2-5; CDR3 protein: ASSWGHLETQY
V gene: TRBV6-1; J gene: TRBJ1-4; CDR3 protein: ASSDGNGLRLF
V gene: TRBV7-2; J gene: TRBJ2-1; CDR3 protein: ASSLEGGWYNEQF
V gene: TRBV7-6; J gene: TRBJ1-5; CDR3 protein: AHSPETSSNQPQH
V gene: TRBV28; J gene: TRBJ2-1; CDR3 protein: ASSSSYGQKGNNEQF